This TCR beta chain was obtained from a study of blood T cell repertoires in COVID-19 (TCRdb year 2020). Concerning the study at large: Samples covering the acute and convalescent phases of COVID-19 were provided by collaborators in the United States, Italy and Spain. The prospective study material was composed of cDNA or gDNA derived from T cells, B-cell-depleted T cells, or PBMCs. Subjects who had been exposed to COVID-19, were actively infected with it, or had recovered from it provided the deeply sampled blood TCRbeta repertoires that made up the dataset. The repertoires were released in a freely available public database intended as a resource for research on the immune response to SARS-CoV-2. Samples came from the ongoing ImmuneRACE study (first 160 participants) plus 1,254 subjects from 6 global collaborators. Nearly every sample came with metadata listing a de-identified subject ID, COVID-19 status, age in years and sex. Where available, HLA class I and class II types were obtained from metadata supplied by the sample provider rather than from assay-based typing. Overall study outcomes, separate from this receptor: How much clinical and demographic metadata was included differed by source and by participant, and the metadata was provided uncurated.

Turning to this clone: Which antigen it targets is not known. Per-base qualities were not stored, and no clone one base away is much larger.

V lost 6 bases and J lost 4 bases; the stretch between them is 10 bases long. The germline V gene gives CDR1 as ENHRY and CDR2 as SYGVKD. The CDR3 has 13 amino acids, counting the end cysteine and phenylalanine. Only the CDR3 DNA stays, 39 bases, in frame from base 1. TCRbeta CDR3 regions were amplified from genomic DNA by means of the immunoSEQ Assay, a bias-controlled multiplex PCR. On the study's bioinformatics: The number of nucleated cells in each sample was estimated from the amplification of reference gene primers within the assay. Sequence reads were collapsed and filtered to measure the absolute abundance of every unique TCRbeta CDR3 rearrangement. For each sample, productive Simpson clonality was calculated as the square root of Simpson's diversity index across productive rearrangements. This immuneACCESS table, as held by TCRdb, lists in-frame sequences with V and J called but not all clones. Of the missing ones, under half trace to an unresolved V gene in checked studies; the others have no known cause. Clone size and V and J calls were adopted from that table, with D and trimming inferred from the DNA. The sample table contains about 220,000 clones; only one count was recorded for roughly 84% of them. Clones ranked in the top ten supply 3% to 4% of the sample.

The collaborating institutions used their own protocols to collect whole blood in K2EDTA tubes. For TCRbeta analysis, collaborator samples were shipped as frozen whole blood, as isolated PBMCs, or as DNA extracted from either sample type. Input material: peripheral blood. Recombination connected TRBV10-3 to TRBJ1-5, and perhaps TRBD1 as D gene, on 6 matching bases. The receptor comes from a woman of 80 years or more with acute or convalescent COVID-19. This receptor has the CDR3 CAISLDRNQPQHF. DNA sequence: TGTGCCATCAGCCTGGACAGAAATCAGCCCCAGCATTTT.